This T cell receptor beta chain was found in a study of blood T cell repertoires in COVID-19. Study overall: COVID-19 samples collected from the United States, Italy and Spain covered acute and convalescent phases. In each case, the material was cDNA or gDNA derived from T cells, B-cell-depleted T cells, or PBMCs.

CDR1 and CDR2 (germline): SGHDT, YYEEEE. The germline V and J ends were trimmed by 4 bases and 6 bases, with 13 bases remaining between them. The CDR3 loop spans 13 amino acids. Under the authors' procedure: By means of reference gene primer amplification, nucleated cell counts were estimated. Assay used: immunoSEQ multiplex PCR; TCRdb lists only in-frame clones, some missing. That table gives V, J and clone size, and the DNA gave D and trimming. Altogether approximately 500,000 clones are present, roughly nine tenths being singletons, with the ten largest covering around 7.8%. Enrolment of Seattle patients took place during active infection, and they were followed longitudinally.

The genes are TRBV5-6 and TRBJ1-2; D possibly corresponds to TRBD1 (6 bases). This receptor was identified in a woman in her forties or fifties with COVID-19, enrolled during active disease. Material: peripheral blood. Here the CDR3 reads CASSPPGHHGYTF. Here the CDR3 DNA reads TGTGCCAGCAGCCCACCGGGACACCATGGCTACACCTTC.